Listed below are T cell receptor beta chains from one sample, sequenced in a study of PD-1 blockade in classical Hodgkin lymphoma. Generated by immunoSEQ multiplex PCR, the TCRdb table keeps only in-frame clones and is missing some. The sample includes roughly 140,000 clones, about 81% of them seen just once. The source material was peripheral blood mononuclear cells (PBMCs), sampled before the second cycle of nivolumab. These receptors all come from a human donor with classical Hodgkin lymphoma. Both conserved end residues are part of each CDR3. A D gene is named only where the DNA matches it firmly. A clone size is listed for some rows: how often the clone was seen (once, few, many), or a class if it is expanded.

j_gene	len	v_gene	d_gene	abundance	CDR3aa	CDR3nt
TRBJ1-2	15	TRBV5-1	TRBD1	many	CASSQPGQRNYGYTF	TGCGCCAGCAGCCAACCGGGACAGAGAAACTATGGCTACACCTTC
TRBJ2-5	15	TRBV6-5	TRBD2	.	CASRELAGGGETQYF	TGTGCCAGCAGGGAACTAGCGGGGGGTGGTGAGACCCAGTACTTC
TRBJ1-5	14	TRBV6-1	.	.	CASSIQGNNQPQHF	TGTGCCAGCAGTATTCAGGGAAACAATCAGCCCCAGCATTTT
TRBJ2-1	20	TRBV19	TRBD2	.	CASSIEAGGLAGGPYNEQFF	TGTGCCAGTAGTATAGAGGCTGGGGGACTAGCGGGAGGGCCCTACAATGAGCAGTTCTTC
TRBJ2-7	15	TRBV28	TRBD2	.	CASSLAGGPLYEQYF	TGTGCCAGCAGTTTAGCGGGAGGCCCATTATACGAGCAGTACTTC
TRBJ2-1	15	TRBV28	.	.	CASMGETGFYNEQFF	TGTGCCAGTATGGGAGAGACAGGTTTTTACAATGAGCAGTTCTTC
TRBJ2-5	15	TRBV7-9	.	once	CASSFSQGLKETQYF	TGTGCCAGCAGCTTCTCACAGGGATTGAAAGAGACCCAGTACTTC
TRBJ2-7	15	TRBV7-9	.	few	CASSSQSRGLYEQYF	TGTGCCAGCAGCTCTCAGTCAAGAGGCCTGTACGAGCAGTACTTC
TRBJ2-7	12	TRBV18	.	once	CASSSSSYEQYF	TGTGCCAGCTCGTCTTCCTCCTACGAGCAGTACTTC
TRBJ2-2	15	TRBV19	.	.	CASSIVGRNTGELFF	TGTGCCAGTAGTATAGTAGGCAGGAACACCGGGGAGCTGTTTTTT
TRBJ2-3	12	TRBV29-1	.	once	CSGGTETDTQYF	TGCAGCGGTGGTACTGAGACAGATACGCAGTATTTT
TRBJ2-2	16	TRBV11-3	TRBD2	.	CASSPDGTSGLGELFF	TGTGCCAGCAGCCCAGACGGGACTAGTGGTCTCGGGGAGCTGTTTTTT
TRBJ2-7	13	TRBV6-5	TRBD1	few	CASSWDRTYEQYF	TGTGCCAGCAGTTGGGACAGAACCTACGAGCAGTACTTC
TRBJ2-2	14	TRBV6-1	TRBD1	.	CASVQTGYTGELFF	TGTGCCAGCGTGCAGACAGGGTACACCGGGGAGCTGTTTTTT
TRBJ1-2	15	TRBV4-1	TRBD1	few	CASSRGQGITDGYTF	TGCGCCAGCAGCCGGGGACAGGGCATTACGGATGGCTACACCTTC
TRBJ2-2	14	TRBV19	.	.	CASSTREYTGELFF	TGTGCCAGTAGCACCCGGGAGTACACCGGGGAGCTGTTTTTT
TRBJ2-5	16	TRBV27	TRBD2	.	CASTRLAGGYQETQYF	TGTGCCAGCACCAGACTAGCGGGGGGGTACCAAGAGACCCAGTACTTC
TRBJ2-7	11	TRBV7-2	.	.	CASRRDYEQYF	TGTGCCAGCAGAAGGGATTACGAGCAGTACTTC
TRBJ1-2	16	TRBV6-1	.	.	CASSESRAAGTYGYTF	TGTGCCAGCAGTGAATCCAGGGCGGCGGGGACTTATGGCTACACCTTC
TRBJ2-7	18	TRBV5-4	TRBD2	.	CASSLGTSGLPGNYEQYF	TGTGCCAGCAGCTTAGGGACTAGCGGACTCCCCGGTAACTACGAGCAGTACTTC
TRBJ2-7	16	TRBV27	TRBD1	.	CASRIRAGTATYEQYF	TGTGCCAGCAGAATCCGAGCCGGGACAGCTACCTACGAGCAGTACTTC
TRBJ2-7	16	TRBV7-2	TRBD2	.	CASSFTSGRGVGEQYF	TGTGCCAGCAGCTTCACTAGCGGGAGGGGTGTGGGCGAGCAGTACTTC
TRBJ2-7	14	TRBV10-3	.	.	CAISDPTRAYEQYF	TGTGCCATCAGTGACCCTACCAGGGCCTACGAGCAGTACTTC
TRBJ2-1	17	TRBV5-1	.	.	CASSLGSGGLGYNEQFF	TGCGCCAGCAGCTTGGGGTCAGGAGGGCTGGGCTACAATGAGCAGTTCTTC
TRBJ1-4	16	TRBV7-9	TRBD1	.	CASSSQGGLSNEKLFF	TGTGCCAGCAGCTCCCAGGGGGGGCTTTCTAATGAAAAACTGTTTTTT
TRBJ2-1	15	TRBV5-8	TRBD2	.	CASSLLAGGWDEQFF	TGTGCCAGCAGCTTATTAGCGGGAGGGTGGGATGAGCAGTTCTTC
TRBJ2-1	15	TRBV5-1	TRBD1	.	CASSFRDRGDNEQFF	TGCGCCAGCAGCTTCCGGGACAGGGGCGACAATGAGCAGTTCTTC
TRBJ1-1	11	TRBV7-2	.	.	CASSRVGEAFF	TGTGCCAGCAGCCGCGTGGGTGAAGCTTTCTTT
TRBJ2-3	15	TRBV6-5	TRBD2	.	CASSTSGGGTDTQYF	TGTGCCAGCAGTACTAGCGGGGGGGGCACAGATACGCAGTATTTT
TRBJ2-7	15	TRBV12-5	.	.	CASGLVRPQGGEQYF	TGTGCTAGTGGTTTGGTACGGCCCCAGGGGGGCGAGCAGTACTTC
TRBJ2-2	13	TRBV13	.	.	CASNWGNTGELFF	TGTGCCAGTAATTGGGGTAACACCGGGGAGCTGTTTTTT
TRBJ2-7	14	TRBV28	.	.	CASSLFGGTYEQYF	TGTGCCAGCAGTTTATTCGGGGGAACCTACGAGCAGTACTTC
TRBJ2-7	13	TRBV19	TRBD1	.	CASSQGQGYEQYF	TGTGCCAGTAGTCAGGGACAGGGCTACGAGCAGTACTTC
TRBJ1-3	15	TRBV5-4	TRBD1	.	CASSAQQGGGNTIYF	TGTGCCAGCAGCGCACAGCAGGGGGGTGGAAACACCATATATTTT
TRBJ2-1	16	TRBV6-1	TRBD2	.	CASSEERAGGYNEQFF	TGTGCCAGCAGTGAGGAGAGAGCGGGAGGGTACAATGAGCAGTTCTTC
TRBJ2-2	14	TRBV6-6	.	.	CASSYPYGTGELFF	TGTGCCAGCAGTTACCCATACGGGACCGGGGAGCTGTTTTTT
TRBJ1-2	13	TRBV11-2	.	.	CASSRLRDRGYTF	TGTGCCAGCAGCCGCCTACGAGACAGGGGCTACACCTTC
TRBJ2-7	12	TRBV7-2	.	many	CASSLNRDEQYF	TGTGCCAGCAGCTTGAACAGGGACGAGCAGTACTTC
TRBJ1-1	14	TRBV10-2	.	.	CASSEFGEATEAFF	TGCGCCAGCAGTGAGTTTGGGGAGGCCACTGAAGCTTTCTTT
TRBJ1-2	15	TRBV18	TRBD1	.	CASSLGTGPNYGYTF	TGTGCCAGCTCGCTTGGGACAGGACCCAACTATGGCTACACCTTC